The 3 T cell receptor beta chains given below trace back to one sample, sequenced in a study of blood T cell repertoires in COVID-19. The table came from immunoSEQ multiplex PCR; TCRdb's copy has only in-frame clones and leaves some out. The table includes under 100,000 clones, roughly nine tenths detected once. The sample consisted of peripheral blood. The receptors originated from a middle-aged man with acute or convalescent COVID-19.

The chain uses TRBV19 and TRBJ1-4, with unresolved D. V was shortened by 3 bases and J by 1 base, with 9 bases between the two germline ends. The CDR3 length is 15 residues. The germline CDR1 and CDR2 sequences are LNHDA and SQIVND (reference sequence). The CDR3 region is CASSMRVGTNEKLFF. Written as DNA, the CDR3 is TGTGCCAGTAGTATGAGGGTGGGAACTAATGAAAAACTGTTTTTT.

This chain links TRBV30 with TRBJ1-2; TRBD1 matches 12 bases. V trimming: 8 bases; J trimming: 7 bases; junction bases outside the gene matches: 8. Germline V lookup: CDR1 GTSNPN, CDR2 SVGIG (reference sequence). This CDR3 is built from 13 residues. The CDR3 reads CAGPGQGAFGYTF. The DNA of the CDR3 is TGTGCCGGACCGGGACAGGGGGCTTTTGGCTACACCTTC.

The rearrangement uses TRBV3-1 (or the pseudogene TRBV3-2) and TRBJ1-1, with 8 bases aligning to TRBD1. J was trimmed by 2 bases and V by 3 bases; bases with no gene match: 5. Germline lookup yields CDR1 LGHDT and CDR2 YNNKEL (reference sequence). The CDR3 is 15 residues long. The CDR3 region has the DNA TGTGCCAGCAGCCACCTAGGACAGGGAAACACTGAAGCTTTCTTT. It translates to CASSHLGQGNTEAFF.